This T cell receptor beta chain was recorded in a study of OX40 agonist ivuxolimab in advanced cancers. Study-wide background: Dose-escalation cases comprised hepatocellular carcinoma, melanoma, renal cell or head and neck cancer.

Points from the study as a whole: On average, CD8+ T cells showed a greater number of expanded clones than CD4+. At 0.1-3.0 mg/kg, partial responders had clonal expansion among the lowest observed. Researchers did not determine the expanded peripheral T cells' antigen specificity.

The germline V gene encodes CDR1 MNHEY and CDR2 SMNVEV (reference sequence). V dropped 5 bases and J dropped 6 bases, with 11 bases sitting between them. This CDR3 has 13 residues. This clone was detected only once. Its target is not known. Here immunoSEQ multiplex PCR was the method, and the copy in TCRdb shows in-frame clones only, minus some. The repertoire holds under 30,000 clones, with around 79% as singletons. Sequenced material: CD4+ or CD8+ T cells sorted from blood, taken in a trial of the OX40 agonist ivuxolimab. The source is an adult with an advanced solid tumor such as melanoma, head and neck, liver or kidney cancer. The chain couples TRBV27 to TRBJ2-1; D uncertain. CDR3 bases: TGTGCCAGCAGTCTTCTCCACGGCAATGAGCAGTTCTTC. This translates into CASSLLHGNEQFF.